Presented here are 23 T cell receptor beta chains from one specimen sequenced in a study of shared clonotypes between healthy human individuals. Assay: immunoSEQ multiplex PCR; the TCRdb copy retains only in-frame clones and omits some. Among more than 2,000,000 clones, 93% were seen once, and the ten largest hold about 0.37%. Source material: naive CD4+ T cells from PBMCs. Subset described: CD45RA+ positively selected. All receptors derive from a young man in good health. Some clones in this sample may be carry-over from other donors' samples.

This chain uses TRBV18 with TRBJ1-3; D not certain. The CDR3 runs to 16 residues. The ends were cut back, 3 bases at V and 1 base at J, with 13 bases in the middle. From germline, CDR1 is KGHSH and CDR2 LQKENI. CDR3 bases: TGTGCCAGCTCACCGGGCGGAGGGCGATCTGGAAACACCATATATTTT. Amino acids: CASSPGGGRSGNTIYF.

CDR3 residues: CASSLEVGGETQYF. The CDR3 nucleotides read TGTGCCAGCAGCTTGGAAGTGGGGGGAGAGACCCAGTACTTC. The chain combines TRBV5-4 with TRBJ2-5; TRBD2 is a possible D gene (6 bases). The germline gives CDR1 SGHNT, CDR2 YYREEE (reference sequence). V was cut by 0 bases and J by 4 bases, with 10 bases left in between. The CDR3 loop spans 14 amino acids.

J is TRBJ1-1 and V is TRBV11-2, with a tentative D call TRBD1 (5 bases). Deletions cut 4 bases from V and 7 bases from J, with 16 bases between. Germline V gene lookup returns CDR1 SGHAT and CDR2 FQNNGV. The CDR3 has 14 amino acids. This chain's CDR3 is CASSSTGRASEAFF. CDR3 sequence (DNA): TGTGCCAGCAGCTCCACCGGCAGGGCAAGTGAAGCTTTCTTT.

The chain couples TRBV6-5 to TRBJ2-1; D is uncertain. V lost 2 bases, J lost 7 bases, and 12 bases lay in between. This CDR3 spans 14 amino acids. Germline-derived CDR1 and CDR2 are MNHEY and SVGAGI. The CDR3 coding sequence is TGTGCCAGCAGTTACCGCCGTAGAGAGAATGAGCAGTTCTTC. This codes for CASSYRRRENEQFF.

The gene calls are TRBV19 and TRBJ1-5, with a weak D call TRBD1 (5 bases). Looked up from germline, CDR1 is LNHDA and CDR2 is SQIVND (reference sequence). The V and J ends lost 6 bases and 4 bases respectively, with 22 bases between them. There are 17 residues in the CDR3. CDR3 region: CASRTGHGGVFNQPQHF. CDR3 in DNA: TGTGCCAGTAGAACAGGACACGGAGGGGTTTTTAATCAGCCCCAGCATTTT.

This chain connects TRBV2 to TRBJ1-1; D not resolved. The CDR3 loop spans 15 amino acids. Germline V gives CDR1 SNHLY, CDR2 FYNNEI. V shed 4 bases and J shed 1 base, with 13 bases lying between them. CDR3 sequence (DNA): TGTGCCAGCAGTGCAGAGAACAACCCGAACACTGAAGCTTTCTTT. Translated: CASSAENNPNTEAFF. The full variable domain, its missing parts supplied by reference TRBV2 and TRBJ1-1, is EPEVTQTPSHQVTQMGQEVILRCVPISNHLYFYWYRQILGQKVEFLVSFYNNEISEKSEIFDDQFSVERPDGSNFTLKIRSTKLEDSAMYFCASSAENNPNTEAFFGQGTRLTVV.

This chain uses TRBV6-1 with TRBJ1-1, with D perhaps TRBD1 (5 bases). The length of the CDR3 is 14 residues. In germline, CDR1 is MNHNS, CDR2 SASEGT. Trimming took 6 bases from V and 0 from J, leaving 11 bases between them. The CDR3 here is CASSQTVMNTEAFF. In nucleotides, the CDR3 is TGTGCCAGCAGCCAGACAGTGATGAACACTGAAGCTTTCTTT.

As to this clone: Additional DNA sequences in this sample encode the identical CDR3. V gene TRBV6-5 combines with J gene TRBJ2-7; D gene unclear. Germline-derived CDR1 and CDR2 are MNHEY and SVGAGI. V lost 2 bases and J 6 bases, leaving 5 bases between the germline ends. There are 11 residues in the CDR3. In nucleotides, the CDR3 is TGTGCCAGCAGTTACCTGGGCGAGCAGTACTTC. Its translation is CASSYLGEQYF.

The V gene is TRBV18, the J gene TRBJ1-5, with TRBD1 matching 7 bases. The junction had 9 bases not matched to a gene; V was cut back by 6 bases and J by 4 bases. This CDR3 spans 15 amino acids. CDR1 and CDR2 (germline): KGHSH, LQKENI. In DNA form, the CDR3 reads TGTGCCAGCTCGACAACAGGGGTCGGAAATCAGCCCCAGCATTTT. Translation gives CASSTTGVGNQPQHF. Filled out from reference TRBV18 and TRBJ1-5, the complete variable domain reads NAGVMQNPRHLVRRRGQEARLRCSPMKGHSHVYWYRQLPEEGLKFMVYLQKENIIDESGMPKERFSAEFPKEGPSILRIQQVVRGDSAAYFCASSTTGVGNQPQHFGDGTRLSIL.

V is TRBV11-3 and J is TRBJ2-1; D remains unclear. Germline V CDR1 and CDR2: SGHNT, YENEEA. The CDR3 sequence is 14 residues long. The ends were cut back, 1 base at V and 6 bases at J, with 10 bases in the middle. CDR3 sequence reads: CASSLVGIANEQFF. The CDR3 DNA reads as TGTGCCAGCAGCTTAGTGGGGATTGCCAATGAGCAGTTCTTC.

The chain recombines TRBV5-4 with TRBJ2-7; 11 bases match TRBD2. The CDR3 spans 17 residues. Germline CDR1 reads SGHNT; CDR2 reads YYREEE (reference sequence). J lost 0 bases, V lost 5 bases, and 10 bases had no gene match. The CDR3 here is CASSLTLAGDHSYEQYF. DNA of the CDR3: TGTGCCAGCAGTCTCACACTAGCGGGAGACCACTCCTACGAGCAGTACTTC.

This chain uses TRBV28 with TRBJ2-3, with TRBD2 matching over 10 bases. This CDR3 region has 18 residues. CDR1 MDHEN and CDR2 SYDVKM come from the germline V gene. V gave up 2 bases and J gave up 0 bases; unmatched junction bases: 8. CDR3 residues: CASSLPGLASSSTDTQYF. CDR3 nucleotide sequence: TGTGCCAGCAGTTTACCGGGACTAGCGTCTTCTAGCACAGATACGCAGTATTTT.

This clone was detected once. The chain employs TRBV6-5 and TRBJ1-4; D possibly corresponds to TRBD1 (6 bases). Per the germline V gene, CDR1 is MNHEY and CDR2 is SVGAGI. V was cut by 4 bases and J by 12 bases, with 21 bases left in between. The CDR3 spans 15 residues. Here the CDR3 reads CASSLLGGPNKELFF. The CDR3 nucleotides read TGTGCCAGCAGTTTACTCGGGGGCCCCAACAAAGAACTGTTTTTT.

The chain joins TRBV9 to TRBJ2-2; D might be TRBD2 (5 bases). Deletions cut 3 bases from V and 6 bases from J, with 9 bases between. This CDR3 has 13 residues. Germline V gene sequence: CDR1 SGDLS, CDR2 YYNGEE. DNA for the CDR3: TGTGCCAGCAGCGACCTAGCTGCCGGGGAGCTGTTTTTT. Translating gives CASSDLAAGELFF. Full variable domain (missing parts from reference TRBV9 and TRBJ2-2): DSGVTQTPKHLITATGQRVTLRCSPRSGDLSVYWYQQSLDQGLQFLIQYYNGEERAKGNILERFSAQQFPDLHSELNLSSLELGDSALYFCASSDLAAGELFFGEGSRLTVL.

The chain combines TRBV6-1 with TRBJ2-3, with a possible D match to TRBD1 (5 bases). Germline V gives CDR1 MNHNS, CDR2 SASEGT. The length of the CDR3 is 15 residues. V was cut by 8 bases and J by 0 bases, with 15 bases left in between. CDR3 loop: CASGKTDSSTDTQYF. In DNA form, the CDR3 reads TGTGCCAGCGGGAAGACAGACTCTAGCACAGATACGCAGTATTTT.

The chain uses TRBV9 and TRBJ2-1, with D tentatively TRBD1 (5 bases). CDR3 size: 16 residues. Between the trimmed V and J ends, which lost 0 bases and 6 bases, there was a span of 16 bases. In germline, CDR1 is SGDLS, CDR2 YYNGEE. In DNA form, the CDR3 reads TGTGCCAGCAGCGTAGTAGACACAAGGGGATCCAATGAGCAGTTCTTC. Amino acids: CASSVVDTRGSNEQFF.

V usage is TRBV18 and J usage is TRBJ2-7; maybe TRBD2 (6 bases). V was pared by 3 bases and J by 2 bases, with 17 bases between. This CDR3 comprises 16 residues. Germline CDR1 and CDR2: KGHSH and LQKENI. The CDR3, as DNA: TGTGCCAGCTCACCCACAAACGGACGGGGGACCTACGAGCAGTACTTC. Protein: CASSPTNGRGTYEQYF.

V is TRBV6-5 and J is TRBJ2-7; D possibly corresponds to TRBD1 (6 bases). CDR3 size: 14 residues. The V and J ends lost 7 bases and 2 bases respectively, with 15 bases between them. Germline CDR1 reads MNHEY; CDR2 reads SVGAGI. CDR3 in amino acids: CASTLGQGTYEQYF. CDR3 in DNA: TGTGCCAGCACCCTGGGGCAGGGGACCTACGAGCAGTACTTC.

CDR3: CASSSSASNTGELFF. The CDR3 DNA reads as TGCGCCAGCAGCTCGTCGGCTTCTAACACCGGGGAGCTGTTTTTT. The rearrangement uses TRBV5-1 and TRBJ2-2; no reliable D call. Looked up from germline, CDR1 is SGHRS and CDR2 is YFSETQ. The CDR3 is 15 residues long. V was trimmed by 3 bases and J by 2 bases, leaving 11 bases between them.

Comment on this clone: Other DNA sequences in this sample translate to the same CDR3. The J gene is TRBJ2-2, the V gene TRBV7-3, with D possibly TRBD2 on 5 matching bases. V dropped 2 bases and J dropped 5 bases, with 9 bases sitting between them. Germline CDR1 reads SGHTA; CDR2 reads FQGTGA. The CDR3 runs 14 residues. CDR3 nucleotides: TGTGCCAGCAGCTTATCGGGGAATACCGGGGAGCTGTTTTTT. The encoded protein is CASSLSGNTGELFF. Using reference TRBV7-3 and TRBJ2-2 for the parts outside the CDR3, the full variable domain is GAGVSQTPSNKVTEKGKYVELRCDPISGHTALYWYRQSLGQGPEFLIYFQGTGAADDSGLPNDRFFAVRPEGSVSTLKIQRTERGDSAVYLCASSLSGNTGELFFGEGSRLTVL.

The V call is TRBV28, the J call TRBJ1-5, with 10 nucleotides matching TRBD1. Germline V lookup: CDR1 MDHEN, CDR2 SYDVKM. Trimming cost V 3 bases and J 3 bases; bases outside gene matches: 2. This CDR3 has 15 residues. In DNA form, the CDR3 reads TGTGCCAGCAGTTTTGGGACAGGGGTCAATCAGCCCCAGCATTTT. Translating it yields CASSFGTGVNQPQHF.

The rearrangement joins TRBV4-1 to TRBJ1-4; possible D gene TRBD1, 6 bases. The CDR3 loop spans 15 amino acids. V was shortened by 2 bases and J by 8 bases, with 15 bases between the two germline ends. Germline assignment: CDR1 MGHRA and CDR2 YSYEKL. CDR3 protein: CASSQTPGAREKLFF. CDR3 coding DNA: TGCGCCAGCAGCCAAACTCCAGGGGCTCGGGAAAAACTGTTTTTT.

As to this clone: Other nucleotide sequences from this sample produce the same CDR3. The chain carries TRBV28 and TRBJ2-7; no clear D gene. Germline V gene sequence: CDR1 MDHEN, CDR2 SYDVKM. This CDR3 is built from 12 residues. Trimming left V 2 bases short and J 2 bases short, with 4 bases between. The CDR3 region is CASSLAAYEQYF. The CDR3 bases are TGTGCCAGCAGTTTAGCGGCCTACGAGCAGTACTTC.